This T cell receptor beta chain was recorded in a study of T cells in Graves' hyperthyroidism and ophthalmopathy. Germline assignment: CDR1 WSHSY and CDR2 SAAADI. The germline V and J ends were trimmed by 6 bases and 14 bases, with 17 bases remaining between them. The CDR3 runs to 12 residues. RNA transcripts served as the template for amplifying TCR beta CDR3 regions. TCR CDR3 underwent first-round RT-PCR with the HTBI primer set. TCRdb reprocessed the multiplex PCR reads with MiXCR, giving one entry per CDR3 protein. Of 280,000 or so distinct CDR3 sequences listed, 12% to 15% were seen once; the top ten hold over 30%.

J is TRBJ2-1 and V is TRBV10-2; D is possibly TRBD2 (5 bases). The sequence derives from a woman in her fifties or sixties with Graves' hyperthyroidism that later progressed to Graves' ophthalmopathy. The material sequenced was blood. CDR3 region: CASSSYDGKKFF. The CDR3, as DNA: TGCGCCAGCAGCTCCTACGACGGGAAAAAGTTCTTC.